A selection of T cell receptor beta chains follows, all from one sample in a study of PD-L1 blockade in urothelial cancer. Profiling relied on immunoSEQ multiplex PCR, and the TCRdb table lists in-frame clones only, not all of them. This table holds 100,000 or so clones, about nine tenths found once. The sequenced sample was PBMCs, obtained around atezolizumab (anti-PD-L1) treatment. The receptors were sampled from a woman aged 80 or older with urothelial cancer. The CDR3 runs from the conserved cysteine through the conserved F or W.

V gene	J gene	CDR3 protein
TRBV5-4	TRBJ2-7	CASSKTDRPYEQYF
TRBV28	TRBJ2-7	CASKQTPRGRTSYEQYF
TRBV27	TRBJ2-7	CASSRGLVGEQYF
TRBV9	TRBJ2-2	CASKLSPNTGELFF
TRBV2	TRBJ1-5	CASSRDRPNQPQHF
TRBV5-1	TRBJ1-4	CASSLTGTNEKLFF
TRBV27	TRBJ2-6	CASSPLGTGSGANVLTF
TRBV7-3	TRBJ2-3	CASSPSGTGGDTQYF
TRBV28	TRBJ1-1	CASSSNRVTEAFF
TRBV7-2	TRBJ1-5	CASSLVPGPANQPQHF
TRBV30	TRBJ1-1	CAWVPGPLGAFF
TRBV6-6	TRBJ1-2	CASSSSGSYYGYTF
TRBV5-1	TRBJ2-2	CASSLGPAGSTGELFF
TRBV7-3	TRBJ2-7	CASSLGGQATYEQYF
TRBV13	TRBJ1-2	CASSLGLKEYYGYTF
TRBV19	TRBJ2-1	CASSIQFASGRIHEQFF
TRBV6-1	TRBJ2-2	CASQTGQGFTGELFF
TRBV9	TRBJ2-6	CASSVGGTAGANVLTF
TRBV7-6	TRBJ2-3	CASSSGLAASTDTQYF
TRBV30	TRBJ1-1	CAWSRGGEAFF
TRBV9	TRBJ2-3	CASAQGASTDTQYF
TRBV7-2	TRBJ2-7	CASSLGLAPSYEQYF
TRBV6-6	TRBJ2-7	CASSKTSDFPYEQYF
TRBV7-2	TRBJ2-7	CASSLEASLAGGTYEQYF
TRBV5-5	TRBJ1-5	CASSLYQEVNQPQHF